These 31 T cell receptor beta chains originate from one sample sequenced in a study of T cell repertoires in cytomegalovirus infection. Using its own MiXCR run on the reads, TCRdb lists one record per CDR3 protein. The sample holds around 170,000 distinct CDR3 sequences, approximately 15% seen once. Input material: PBMCs. All receptors derive from a human donor in good health (CMV status not recorded). Some clones in this sample may be carry-over from other donors' samples.

The table lists this clonotype with many counts. V and J are TRBV28 and TRBJ2-7; 7 positions match TRBD2. The CDR3 length is 15 residues. Germline CDR1 reads MDHEN; CDR2 reads SYDVKM. The J segment lost 2 bases and the V segment lost 4 bases, leaving 8 bases of the junction unmatched. In nucleotides, the CDR3 is TGTGCCAGCAGTTCTGGCGGGGAGGGAGCCTACGAGCAGTACTTC. This codes for CASSSGGEGAYEQYF.

The V gene is TRBV2, the J gene TRBJ1-5; no definite D call. Trimming removed 3 bases from V and 5 bases from J, with 11 bases in between. Germline assignment: CDR1 SNHLY and CDR2 FYNNEI. The CDR3 has 14 amino acids. The CDR3 nucleotides are TGTGCCAGCAGTGACAACCGAGGCTATCAGCCCCAGCATTTT. It is translated as CASSDNRGYQPQHF.

Many counts were recorded for this clonotype. This chain links TRBV7-2 with TRBJ2-3, with TRBD1 matching 10 bases. Looked up from germline, CDR1 is SGHTA and CDR2 is FQGNSA. The CDR3 has 16 residues. Trimming took 5 bases from V and 7 from J; bases not matched to a gene: 12. Written as DNA, the CDR3 is TGTGCCAGCAGCCCTAGGGGACCGGGACAGGGGAATACGCAGTATTTT. Its translation is CASSPRGPGQGNTQYF.

This clonotype was seen a handful of times. V gene TRBV6-5 combines with J gene TRBJ1-1; tentative D call: TRBD1 (5 bases). Trimming took off 3 bases at V and 6 bases at J, with 26 bases between the two ends. There are 18 residues in the CDR3. Germline CDR1 is MNHEY and CDR2 is SVGAGI. CDR3 in DNA: TGTGCCAGCAGTTATATTAAGATCGGGTGGGGGTTTCCAGCTGAAGCTTTCTTT. This sequence encodes CASSYIKIGWGFPAEAFF.

In this sample, this clonotype turned up many times. The V call is TRBV7-8, the J call TRBJ1-2; D not resolved. CDR1 is SGHVS, CDR2 FQNEAQ, per germline. The CDR3 is 14 residues long. V lost 2 bases and J 4 bases, leaving 11 bases between the germline ends. CDR3 sequence: CASSLLTGGYGYTF. In nucleotides, the CDR3 is TGTGCCAGCAGCTTATTGACGGGCGGCTATGGCTACACCTTC. The full variable domain, rest sourced from reference TRBV7-8 and TRBJ1-2, is GAGVSQSPRYKVAKRGQDVALRCDPISGHVSLFWYQQALGQGPEFLTYFQNEAQLDKSGLPSDRFFAERPEGSVSTLKIQRTQQEDSAVYLCASSLLTGGYGYTFGSGTRLTVV.

At least ten counts were recorded for this clonotype. This chain connects TRBV28 to TRBJ1-2, with D tentatively TRBD1 (5 bases). In germline, CDR1 is MDHEN, CDR2 SYDVKM. Trimming stripped 6 bases from V and 3 bases from J, with 14 bases between. CDR3 size: 14 residues. DNA for the CDR3: TGTGCCAGCAGGGGGGGACGGTCGGACTATGGCTACACCTTC. This sequence encodes CASRGGRSDYGYTF.

This clonotype has a count of ten or more. This sequence joins TRBV18 and TRBJ1-5; tentative D call: TRBD1 (5 bases). There are 16 residues in the CDR3. With 6 bases removed from V and 2 bases from J, the gap between germline ends came to 17 bases. In germline, CDR1 is KGHSH, CDR2 LQKENI. CDR3 sequence reads: CASSPGERPGNQPQHF. Here the CDR3 DNA reads TGTGCCAGCTCTCCGGGGGAGCGCCCGGGCAATCAGCCCCAGCATTTT.

There are many counts of this clonotype. The chain is built from TRBV28 and TRBJ1-2; D not certain. The CDR3 runs to 13 residues. In germline, CDR1 is MDHEN, CDR2 SYDVKM. Trimming left V 8 bases short and J 0 bases short, with 10 bases between. In DNA, the CDR3 is TGTGCCAGCGGGAAGGGAGCTAACTATGGCTACACCTTC. Translation: CASGKGANYGYTF.

The gene calls are TRBV7-9 and TRBJ1-1, with D tentatively TRBD1 (5 bases). CDR1 SEHNR and CDR2 FQNEAQ come from the germline V gene (reference sequence). V was trimmed by 2 bases and J by 0 bases, leaving 22 bases between them. CDR3 length: 19 residues. The CDR3 region is CASSLPTVPDFMLNTEAFF. As DNA, the CDR3 is TGTGCCAGCAGCTTACCGACAGTACCGGACTTCATGTTGAACACTGAAGCTTTCTTT.

This clonotype was seen many times. This chain connects TRBV7-3 to TRBJ1-1; unclear D gene. V was cut by 2 bases and J by 6 bases, with 13 bases left in between. Germline V gives CDR1 SGHTA, CDR2 FQGTGA. The CDR3 totals 14 residues. The CDR3 DNA sequence: TGTGCCAGCAGCTTACTATTTCCCACTCCTGAAGCTTTCTTT. The encoded protein is CASSLLFPTPEAFF.

This clonotype came up many times. This chain uses TRBV18 with TRBJ1-4; 11 nucleotides agree with TRBD1. The V and J ends lost 8 bases and 4 bases, in that order; junction bases with no gene match: 6. The CDR3 is 15 residues long. The germline V gene encodes CDR1 KGHSH and CDR2 LQKENI. Here the CDR3 reads CASRRDRGYNEKLFF. As DNA, the CDR3 is TGTGCCAGCCGGCGGGACAGGGGGTATAATGAAAAACTGTTTTTT.

The table lists this clonotype with a few counts. The gene calls are TRBV5-1 and TRBJ1-1; D uncertain. The V gene's germline CDR1 is SGHRS and CDR2 YFSETQ. The CDR3 is 16 residues long. Deletions cut 0 bases from V and 0 bases from J, with 12 bases between. The CDR3, as DNA: TGCGCCAGCAGCTTGGCCCGTGTAGGGATGAACACTGAAGCTTTCTTT. Its translation: CASSLARVGMNTEAFF.

At least ten counts were recorded for this clonotype. The chain has TRBV28 and TRBJ1-5, with D maybe TRBD1 (6 bases). The CDR3 is 17 residues long. Between the trimmed V and J ends, which lost 6 bases and 0 bases, there was a span of 18 bases. Germline V gene sequence: CDR1 MDHEN, CDR2 SYDVKM. The CDR3 DNA reads TGTGCCAGCAGCGAGTTACAGGGACTGAGTAGCAATCAGCCCCAGCATTTT. Translated: CASSELQGLSSNQPQHF.

The J gene is TRBJ2-5, the V gene TRBV20-1; 7 bases line up with TRBD1. Germline trimming cut 2 bases from V and 5 bases from J; bases unmatched to any gene: 2. The CDR3 runs 12 residues. CDR1 is DFQATT and CDR2 is SNEGSKA in the germline V gene (reference sequence). For the CDR3, the DNA is TGCAGTGCTAGAACAGGGGTTGAGACCCAGTACTTC. Residues: CSARTGVETQYF.

The chain employs TRBV28 and TRBJ1-4; no clear D. The ends were cut back, 2 bases at V and 3 bases at J, with 13 bases in the middle. This CDR3 has 16 residues. In germline, CDR1 is MDHEN, CDR2 SYDVKM. The CDR3 loop is CASSLDLDGPNEKLFF. CDR3 coding DNA: TGTGCCAGCAGTTTAGATCTCGACGGCCCTAATGAAAAACTGTTTTTT.

This clonotype came up many times. The chain uses TRBV28 and TRBJ1-4, with D possibly matching TRBD1 (6 bases). The CDR3 is 14 residues long. The V end was cut by 5 bases, the J end by 5 bases, with 12 bases between. Germline V gives CDR1 MDHEN, CDR2 SYDVKM. This CDR3 reads CASSPDRLNEKLFF. DNA for the CDR3: TGTGCCAGCAGTCCCGACAGGTTAAATGAAAAACTGTTTTTT.

With respect to this clonotype: This may be a read error: a much more frequent sequence differs by one nucleotide. The genes are TRBV7-4 and TRBJ2-2; D unresolved. Germline-derived CDR1 and CDR2 are SGHVT and SQSDAQ. The CDR3 length is 14 residues. CDR3 in DNA: TGTGCCAGCAGCTTAGCAGGGAACAACGGGGAGCTGTTTTTT. The encoded protein is CASSLAGNNGELFF.

This clonotype came up many times. This chain links TRBV12-3 or TRBV12-4 with TRBJ2-7; tentative D call: TRBD2 (5 bases). The V gene lost 6 bases and the J gene lost 7 bases, with 22 bases spanning the gap. This CDR3 has 15 residues. As DNA, the CDR3 is TGTGCCAGCAGCTTTCGGCAAAGCCTAACGGGGGAGCAGTACTTC. Amino acid sequence: CASSFRQSLTGEQYF.

The sample holds a few counts of this clonotype. V gene TRBV14 combines with J gene TRBJ1-1; perhaps TRBD1 as D (6 bases). Germline CDR1 is SGHDN and CDR2 is FVKESK. The CDR3 runs to 14 residues. The germline V and J ends were trimmed by 4 bases and 1 base, with 10 bases remaining between them. CDR3 amino acids: CASSLGQKNTEAFF. For the CDR3, the DNA is TGTGCCAGCAGCCTTGGACAGAAGAACACTGAAGCTTTCTTT.

The CDR3 DNA sequence: TGTGCCTGGAGTAAACGCCACAGCCACTATAATTCACCCCTCCACTTT. Encoded protein: CAWSKRHSHYNSPLHF. The rearrangement uses TRBV30 and TRBJ1-6; D is undetermined. Germline V lookup: CDR1 GTSNPN, CDR2 SVGIG (reference sequence). V was pared by 2 bases and J by 3 bases, with 14 bases between. CDR3 length equals 16 residues.

This clonotype appeared a few times. This chain links TRBV12-3 or TRBV12-4 with TRBJ2-7; D may match TRBD1 or TRBD2 (5 bases each). The CDR3 consists of 14 residues. V was shortened by 6 bases and J by 3 bases, with 15 bases between the two germline ends. CDR3 loop: CASSLRDAGYEQYF. The CDR3 DNA is TGTGCCAGCAGCCTCAGGGACGCGGGCTACGAGCAGTACTTC.

A few counts support this clonotype. V is TRBV29-1 and J is TRBJ1-2; TRBD1 agrees at 11 bases. The J segment lost 3 bases and the V segment lost 8 bases, leaving 5 bases of the junction unmatched. This CDR3 is built from 13 residues. Per germline, CDR1 SQVTM and CDR2 ANQGSEA. This CDR3 reads CSSGDRGDYGYTF. The CDR3 coding sequence is TGCAGCTCTGGGGACAGGGGGGACTATGGCTACACCTTC.

Only a few counts were recorded for this clonotype. This sequence joins TRBV28 and TRBJ1-5; D is uncertain. CDR1 MDHEN and CDR2 SYDVKM come from the germline V gene. The V and J ends lost 4 bases and 2 bases respectively, with 12 bases between them. CDR3 length: 15 residues. The chain's CDR3 is CASSSGPSGNQPQHF. As DNA, the CDR3 is TGTGCCAGCAGTTCGGGCCCCTCGGGCAATCAGCCCCAGCATTTT.

The CDR3 sequence is CASSPTDRGNSPLHF. The DNA of the CDR3 is TGTGCCAGCAGCCCTACGGACAGGGGTAATTCACCCCTCCACTTT. V is TRBV27 and J is TRBJ1-6; the match to TRBD1 covers 9 bases. The CDR3 has 15 amino acids. The J segment lost 6 bases and the V segment lost 6 bases, leaving 6 bases of the junction unmatched. Germline V lookup: CDR1 MNHEY, CDR2 SMNVEV (reference sequence).

The chain joins TRBV29-1 to TRBJ1-4; D unclear. The V gene lost 4 bases and the J gene lost 5 bases, with 20 bases spanning the gap. This CDR3 comprises 16 residues. Germline V lookup: CDR1 SQVTM, CDR2 ANQGSEA. This chain's CDR3 is CSVAGSVQAPNEKLFF. The CDR3 bases are TGCAGCGTTGCTGGGAGTGTTCAGGCCCCCAATGAAAAACTGTTTTTT.

This clonotype was seen repeatedly, ten times or more. This chain joins TRBV5-1 and TRBJ1-1; D may be TRBD1 (5 bases). Germline CDR1 SGHRS, CDR2 YFSETQ. CDR3 size: 14 residues. Trimming cost V 7 bases and J 1 base, with 14 bases left between them. CDR3 nucleotides: TGCGCCAGCGCAGTACAGGCCACGAACACTGAAGCTTTCTTT. Residues: CASAVQATNTEAFF.

This clonotype was observed at least ten times. The chain has TRBV6-1 and TRBJ2-1; 10 positions agree with TRBD2. V shed 4 bases, J shed 8 bases, and the junction held 8 bases outside the gene matches. The germline CDR1 and CDR2 sequences are MNHNS and SASEGT. This CDR3 has 15 amino acids. The CDR3 bases are TGTGCCAGCAGTGGAACAGCGGGGGGGTTCGATGAGCAGTTCTTC. This codes for CASSGTAGGFDEQFF.

In its sample, this clonotype was seen a few times. CDR3 sequence (DNA): TGTGCCAGCAGCCCGGGTAACTTAGGGGTCATGAACACTGAAGCTTTCTTT. This translates into CASSPGNLGVMNTEAFF. The chain joins TRBV7-9 to TRBJ1-1; tentatively, D is TRBD1 (5 bases). Germline CDR1 and CDR2: SEHNR and FQNEAQ (reference sequence). V was clipped by 5 bases and J by 0 bases, with 19 bases between them. This CDR3 is 17 amino acids long.

The gene calls are TRBV2 and TRBJ1-2; D is ambiguous. This CDR3 is 13 amino acids long. V gave up 1 base and J gave up 0 bases, with 3 bases separating them. Germline V gene data show CDR1 as SNHLY and CDR2 as FYNNEI. As DNA, the CDR3 is TGTGCCAGCAGTGAAGAGACTAACTATGGCTACACCTTC. Translated, it gives CASSEETNYGYTF.

This clonotype occurred many times. This CDR3 is CASSLASGAEAFF. In DNA, the CDR3 is TGTGCCAGCAGCTTAGCGTCCGGGGCTGAAGCTTTCTTT. The chain recombines TRBV7-2 with TRBJ1-1; D not certain. V dropped 0 bases and J dropped 6 bases, with 8 bases sitting between them. The germline gives CDR1 SGHTA, CDR2 FQGNSA. The CDR3 has 13 residues.

This clonotype was counted ten times or more. The V gene is TRBV29-1, the J gene TRBJ2-1, with TRBD2 as a possible D gene (5 bases). Trimming removed 1 base from V and 5 bases from J, with 15 bases in between. Per the germline V gene, CDR1 is SQVTM and CDR2 is ANQGSEA. This CDR3 contains 15 residues. In DNA, the CDR3 is TGCAGCGTTGAAGTAGGAGGTCGGTCCGACAATGAGCAGTTCTTC. Translation gives CSVEVGGRSDNEQFF.